Given below is one T cell receptor (beta chain) in context. The V segment lost 4 bases and the J segment 6 bases; nucleotides outside the gene matches: 15. The germline CDR1 and CDR2 sequences are SGHRS and YFSETQ. The CDR3 covers 16 residues. This sample was included in a study of blood T cell repertoires in COVID-19. TCRdb's table, derived via immunoSEQ multiplex PCR, lists solely in-frame clones and lacks some. The data show more than 300,000 clones, about 83% seen once. This receptor was taken from a woman aged 45-65 years with acute or convalescent COVID-19. The chain employs TRBV5-1 and TRBJ1-2; TRBD1 aligns across 7 bases. Sequencing was performed on peripheral blood. CDR3: CASSPTAGQAVDGYTF. CDR3 bases: TGCGCCAGCAGCCCAACCGCCGGACAGGCGGTGGATGGCTACACCTTC. Full variable domain (outside the CDR3, taken from reference TRBV5-1 and TRBJ1-2): KAGVTQTPRYLIKTRGQQVTLSCSPISGHRSVSWYQQTPGQGLQFLFEYFSETQRNKGNFPGRFSGRQFSNSRSEMNVSTLELGDSALYLCASSPTAGQAVDGYTFGSGTRLTVV.